These T cell receptor beta chains were read from a single sample in a study of blood T cell repertoires in COVID-19. Assay used: immunoSEQ multiplex PCR; TCRdb lists only in-frame clones, some missing. The profile covers some 220,000 clones, with 60% to 85% appearing a single time and 7.2% taken by the ten largest. The source material was peripheral blood. All receptors derive from a woman aged 70-85 years with acute or convalescent COVID-19. The CDR3 runs from the conserved cysteine through the conserved F or W. Each record gives: D gene, clone size, J gene, V gene, CDR3 protein, CDR3 DNA. The D gene is left open where the match is weak. Rows give clone size only sometimes, using once, few, many, or a class for an expanded clone.

TRBD2	.	TRBJ2-7	TRBV5-1	CASSLALAGGLEQYF	TGCGCCAGCAGCTTGGCACTAGCGGGGGGGCTCGAGCAGTACTTC
.	.	TRBJ1-5	TRBV5-1	CASGPPRRVSQRGNQPQHF	TGCGCCAGCGGCCCCCCCCGGCGGGTGTCACAGAGAGGCAATCAGCCCCAGCATTTT
TRBD1	.	TRBJ1-2	TRBV4-1	CASSLRQGSYDGYTF	TGCGCCAGCAGCCTCAGACAGGGGTCCTATGATGGCTACACCTTC
TRBD1	.	TRBJ2-3	TRBV19	CASSIGDRFGTDTQYF	TGTGCCAGTAGTATAGGGGACAGGTTCGGCACAGATACGCAGTATTTT
TRBD2	.	TRBJ2-7	TRBV19	CASSIKRGSYEQYF	TGTGCCAGTAGTATCAAGCGGGGGTCCTACGAGCAGTACTTC
.	few	TRBJ2-3	TRBV11-2	CASSPSYDTQYF	TGTGCCAGCAGCCCCAGTTACGATACGCAGTATTTT
.	.	TRBJ2-4	TRBV6-5	CASSRGARGDIQYF	TGTGCCAGCAGCCGGGGGGCCCGAGGAGACATTCAGTACTTC
.	.	TRBJ2-3	TRBV5-1	CASSLEGSTNTQYF	TGCGCCAGCAGCTTGGAAGGGAGCACGAATACGCAGTATTTT
TRBD1	once	TRBJ2-5	TRBV29-1	CSYRDRKETQYF	TGCAGCTACCGGGACAGGAAAGAGACCCAGTACTTC
.	.	TRBJ1-4	TRBV5-1	CASSLVPGRTNEKLFF	TGCGCCAGCAGCTTGGTGCCAGGCCGTACTAATGAAAAACTGTTTTTT
TRBD1	.	TRBJ2-2	TRBV7-2	CASSLGQTNTGELFF	TGTGCCAGCAGCTTGGGACAGACGAACACCGGGGAGCTGTTTTTT
.	.	TRBJ1-1	TRBV24-1	CATSDFEGRAFF	TGTGCCACCAGTGATTTCGAGGGGAGGGCTTTCTTT
.	.	TRBJ1-2	TRBV27	CASQPGHTTTYGYTF	TGTGCCAGCCAACCGGGACACACAACAACCTATGGCTACACCTTC
TRBD2	.	TRBJ2-1	TRBV11-2	CASSWRPGLAFDEQFF	TGTGCCAGCAGCTGGAGACCGGGACTAGCTTTCGATGAGCAGTTCTTC
TRBD2	.	TRBJ2-3	TRBV24-1	CATSDKGRGTDTQYF	TGTGCCACCAGTGATAAGGGGCGGGGGACAGATACGCAGTATTTT
TRBD2	.	TRBJ2-5	TRBV6-1	CASSERGEGSSGERTQYF	TGTGCCAGCAGTGAACGGGGGGAGGGGTCTAGCGGTGAAAGGACCCAGTACTTC
.	.	TRBJ1-1	TRBV7-9	CASIRRGGSTEAFF	TGTGCCAGCATCCGTAGGGGGGGTAGCACTGAAGCTTTCTTT
.	.	TRBJ2-7	TRBV7-8	CASSPMGGRSYEQYF	TGTGCCAGCTCCCCTATGGGGGGGCGGTCCTACGAGCAGTACTTC